This TCR beta chain was retrieved from a study of cytomegalovirus exposure and HLA in healthy donors. Study observations and caveats: Listed as cytomegalovirus-associated were 150 or so TCR beta chains. Data from an earlier analysis indicated that most TCR beta V segments were productive either about 87% or about 30% of the time. Most observed TCR sequences were rare, whereas some public TCRs were detected in many donors.

PCR primers comprised 60 Vbeta and 13 Jbeta primers. The protocol was immunoSEQ multiplex PCR, while the TCRdb copy is restricted to in-frame clones and leaves out a portion. This table has over 100,000 clones, less than 80% appearing once. A remark on this clone: Antigen unknown.

The sequence was obtained from a woman aged 45-59 years in good health and CMV-seropositive. Sequencing was carried out using PBMCs.

The CDR3 sequence is CASSFMGGSTDTQYF. For the CDR3, the DNA is TGTGCCAGCAGCTTTATGGGGGGAAGCACAGATACGCAGTATTTT. The chain uses TRBV5-8 and TRBJ2-3; weak D call: TRBD2 (6 bases). Deletions cut 2 bases from V and 0 bases from J, with 10 bases between. CDR3 size: 15 residues. Germline values: CDR1 SGHTS, CDR2 YDEGEE.